The 20 T cell receptor beta chains in this list originate from one sample, sequenced in a study of identical twins. One entry per CDR3 protein results from TCRdb running MiXCR on the 5' RACE reads. Of about 490,000 distinct CDR3 sequences in the sample, roughly 15% are singletons; the top ten hold roughly 0.44%. These data also formed part of another study, on yellow fever vaccine responses in identical twins.

The specimen sequenced was CD4+ T cells sorted from blood. All receptors derive from a woman aged 18-35 years in good health.

V gene TRBV4-1 combines with J gene TRBJ2-7; 9 positions agree with TRBD1. The V and J ends lost 1 base and 5 bases, in that order; junction bases with no gene match: 6. The CDR3 is 15 amino acids. Looked up from germline, CDR1 is MGHRA and CDR2 is YSYEKL. DNA of the CDR3: TGCGCCAGCAGCCAAGCAGGACAGGGGAACCACGAGCAGTACTTC. This encodes CASSQAGQGNHEQYF.

V and J are TRBV5-1 and TRBJ2-5; the match to TRBD2 covers 8 bases. CDR3 length: 17 residues. The ends lost 0 bases at V and 5 bases at J; junction bases unmatched: 12. The germline V gene encodes CDR1 SGHRS and CDR2 YFSETQ. The CDR3 DNA reads TGCGCCAGCAGCTTGGGCGGTTCAACTAGCGGCGGCGAGACCCAGTACTTC. This encodes CASSLGGSTSGGETQYF.

This clonotype was found a few times. This rearrangement joins TRBV11-2 to TRBJ2-5, with D maybe TRBD2 (5 bases). CDR3 size: 14 residues. Trimming removed 0 bases at V and 7 bases at J, with 12 bases between. Germline lookup yields CDR1 SGHAT and CDR2 FQNNGV. DNA of the CDR3: TGTGCCAGCAGCTTAGAGCGACTCGAGGGGACCCAGTACTTC. Translation: CASSLERLEGTQYF. Drawing the rest from reference TRBV11-2 and TRBJ2-5, the complete variable domain is EAGVAQSPRYKIIEKRQSVAFWCNPISGHATLYWYQQILGQGPKLLIQFQNNGVVDDSQLPKDRFSAERLKGVDSTLKIQPAKLEDSAVYLCASSLERLEGTQYFGPGTRLLVL.

The gene calls are TRBV18 and TRBJ2-1; the D gene is possibly TRBD2 (5 bases). This CDR3 has 12 residues. The ends were cut back, 5 bases at V and 6 bases at J, with 8 bases in the middle. The germline V gene has CDR1 KGHSH and CDR2 LQKENI. The CDR3 DNA follows: TGTGCCAGCTCAGATAGCGTCAATGAGCAGTTCTTC. This sequence encodes CASSDSVNEQFF. Complete variable domain (other parts from reference TRBV18 and TRBJ2-1): NAGVMQNPRHLVRRRGQEARLRCSPMKGHSHVYWYRQLPEEGLKFMVYLQKENIIDESGMPKERFSAEFPKEGPSILRIQQVVRGDSAAYFCASSDSVNEQFFGPGTRLTVL.

V usage is TRBV12-3 or TRBV12-4 and J usage is TRBJ1-3; no clear D gene. Trimming cost V 6 bases and J 4 bases, with 7 bases left between them. The CDR3 has 12 amino acids. The CDR3 spells CASSPTGNTIYF. Here the CDR3 DNA reads TGTGCCAGCAGCCCGACAGGAAACACCATATATTTT.

A few counts support this clonotype. The rearrangement joins TRBV7-8 to TRBJ2-7; D ambiguous. The V end was cut by 1 base, the J end by 4 bases, with 8 bases between. Germline CDR1 SGHVS, CDR2 FQNEAQ. CDR3 length: 13 residues. CDR3 sequence reads: CASSLERKYEQYV. In DNA, the CDR3 is TGTGCCAGCAGCTTAGAACGGAAATACGAGCAGTACGTC.

The genes are TRBV5-1 and TRBJ2-1; 9 nucleotides agree with TRBD2. The CDR3 totals 16 residues. CDR1 is SGHRS, CDR2 YFSETQ, per germline. Trimming at V came to 0 bases and at J to 6 bases, leaving 7 bases not matched to a gene. The CDR3 nucleotides read TGCGCCAGCAGCTTGGTGCCTAGCGGGGACCTCAATGAGCAGTTCTTC. It translates to CASSLVPSGDLNEQFF.

The V gene is TRBV27, the J gene TRBJ2-3, with no clear D. Trimming stripped 4 bases from V and 5 bases from J, with 19 bases between. Germline V gives CDR1 MNHEY, CDR2 SMNVEV (reference sequence). CDR3 size: 16 residues. CDR3 nucleotides: TGTGCCAGCAGTTCCCCCACTAACATATACGGAGATACGCAGTATTTT. This translates into CASSSPTNIYGDTQYF.

J is TRBJ2-5 and V is TRBV7-9; D unclear. The germline V and J ends were trimmed by 1 base and 3 bases, with 9 bases remaining between them. The CDR3 extends over 14 amino acids. Germline values: CDR1 SEHNR, CDR2 FQNEAQ (reference sequence). CDR3: CASSLGTQEETQYF. CDR3 coding DNA: TGTGCCAGCAGCTTAGGAACCCAGGAAGAGACCCAGTACTTC.

The rearrangement joins TRBV7-8 to TRBJ2-3, with 12 nucleotides matching TRBD2. V dropped 3 bases and J dropped 4; count of bases not matched to a gene: 8. The germline V gene encodes CDR1 SGHVS and CDR2 FQNEAQ. There are 17 residues in the CDR3. DNA of the CDR3: TGTGCCAGCAGCTTTCAAAGACTAGCGGGAGACGCAGATACGCAGTATTTT. Encoded protein: CASSFQRLAGDADTQYF.

The gene calls are TRBV6-5 and TRBJ2-3, with D perhaps TRBD2 (6 bases). The CDR3 is 15 residues long. The V end lost 5 bases, the J end lost 3 bases, and 15 bases lay between the germline ends. Germline-derived CDR1 and CDR2 are MNHEY and SVGAGI. CDR3 loop: CASSTRKGRTDTQYF. For the CDR3, the DNA is TGTGCCAGCAGTACTCGGAAGGGGAGGACAGATACGCAGTATTTT.

The J gene is TRBJ2-7, the V gene TRBV10-3; the D is unclear. Germline V gives CDR1 ENHRY, CDR2 SYGVKD. V lost 6 bases, J lost 1 base, and 13 bases lay in between. CDR3 length equals 14 residues. The CDR3 is CAIRRLEQSYEQYF. CDR3 DNA: TGTGCCATCAGGAGACTGGAACAATCCTACGAGCAGTACTTC.

V gene TRBV21-1 combines with J gene TRBJ2-4; the table's TRBD1 call for D was not verified on the DNA. TRBV21-1 is described as a pseudogene. The CDR3 spans 16 residues. CDR3 in amino acids: CASSPRGPLSKNIQYF. The CDR3 region has the DNA TGTGCCAGCAGCCCCCGGGGGCCCCTGTCCAAAAACATTCAGTACTTC.

For the CDR3, the DNA is TGTGCCAGCAGCTTCTCCTCCCGGGGAGGGGATGAGCAGTTCTTC. Translated, it gives CASSFSSRGGDEQFF. The chain employs TRBV5-5 and TRBJ2-1, with TRBD2 matching over 7 bases. Per germline, CDR1 SGHKS and CDR2 YYEKEE (reference sequence). J gave up 8 bases and V 2 bases, and 10 bases lay outside the gene matches. This CDR3 comprises 15 residues.

The V and J genes are TRBV20-1 and TRBJ2-1; 8 nucleotides agree with TRBD1. Germline values: CDR1 DFQATT, CDR2 SNEGSKA (reference sequence). The CDR3 runs to 14 residues. Germline trimming cut 8 bases from V and 7 bases from J; bases unmatched to any gene: 13. The CDR3: CSSPPDRVGNEQFF. DNA of the CDR3: TGCAGTTCACCCCCGGACAGGGTGGGTAATGAGCAGTTCTTC.

This sequence joins TRBV5-1 and TRBJ2-1; 16 positions match TRBD2. The germline V gene encodes CDR1 SGHRS and CDR2 YFSETQ. V lost 4 bases and J lost 0; bases outside the gene matches: 4. CDR3 length: 18 residues. This chain's CDR3 is CASSGGLAGGPSYNEQFF. The CDR3 coding sequence is TGCGCCAGCAGCGGGGGACTAGCGGGAGGGCCCTCCTACAATGAGCAGTTCTTC.

The rearrangement links TRBV6-5 to TRBJ2-1; 11 bases are a match to TRBD2. CDR1 is MNHEY and CDR2 is SVGAGI in the germline V gene. The CDR3 sequence is 16 residues long. V lost 2 bases, J lost 9 bases, and 9 bases stayed unmatched. This chain's CDR3 is CASSYGLAGGGFEQFF. CDR3 bases: TGTGCCAGCAGTTACGGGCTAGCGGGAGGAGGATTTGAGCAGTTCTTC.

This clonotype was found a few times. V is TRBV19 and J is TRBJ2-6; unclear D gene. The CDR3 sequence is 15 residues long. The germline V gene encodes CDR1 LNHDA and CDR2 SQIVND (reference sequence). V was clipped by 4 bases and J by 4 bases, with 11 bases between them. CDR3 nucleotides: TGTGCCAGTAGTACCGGCTCGTCCGGGGCCAACGTCCTGACTTTC. Protein: CASSTGSSGANVLTF.

V and J are TRBV3-1 and TRBJ2-1, with 11 bases lining up with TRBD2. J was trimmed by 7 bases and V by 2 bases; bases with no gene match: 7. Per the germline V gene, CDR1 is LGHDT and CDR2 is YNNKEL (reference sequence). The length of the CDR3 is 16 residues. The CDR3 spells CASSQFLAGGGNEQFF. The CDR3 nucleotides are TGTGCCAGCAGCCAATTTCTAGCGGGGGGCGGGAATGAGCAGTTCTTC.

The CDR3 bases are TGCGCCAGCAGCTTGGATTCGGGCAGCTACTTCTATGGCTACACCTTC. Translating it yields CASSLDSGSYFYGYTF. The genes are TRBV5-1 and TRBJ1-2; D call uncertain. CDR1 is SGHRS, CDR2 YFSETQ, per germline. V lost 0 bases and J lost 4, with 16 bases in between. CDR3 size: 16 residues.